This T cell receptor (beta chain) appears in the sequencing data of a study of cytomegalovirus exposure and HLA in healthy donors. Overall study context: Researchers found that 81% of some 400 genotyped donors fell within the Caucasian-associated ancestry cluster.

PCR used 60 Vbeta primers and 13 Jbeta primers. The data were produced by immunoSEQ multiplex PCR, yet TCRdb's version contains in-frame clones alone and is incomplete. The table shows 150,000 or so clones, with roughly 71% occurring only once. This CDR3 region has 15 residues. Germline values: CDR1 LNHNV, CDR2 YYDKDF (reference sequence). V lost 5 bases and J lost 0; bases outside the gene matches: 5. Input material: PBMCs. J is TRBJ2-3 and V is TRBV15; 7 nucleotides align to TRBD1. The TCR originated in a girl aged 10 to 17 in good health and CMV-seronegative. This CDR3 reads CATSAPGQSTDTQYF. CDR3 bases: TGTGCCACCAGCGCACCGGGACAGAGCACAGATACGCAGTATTTT.